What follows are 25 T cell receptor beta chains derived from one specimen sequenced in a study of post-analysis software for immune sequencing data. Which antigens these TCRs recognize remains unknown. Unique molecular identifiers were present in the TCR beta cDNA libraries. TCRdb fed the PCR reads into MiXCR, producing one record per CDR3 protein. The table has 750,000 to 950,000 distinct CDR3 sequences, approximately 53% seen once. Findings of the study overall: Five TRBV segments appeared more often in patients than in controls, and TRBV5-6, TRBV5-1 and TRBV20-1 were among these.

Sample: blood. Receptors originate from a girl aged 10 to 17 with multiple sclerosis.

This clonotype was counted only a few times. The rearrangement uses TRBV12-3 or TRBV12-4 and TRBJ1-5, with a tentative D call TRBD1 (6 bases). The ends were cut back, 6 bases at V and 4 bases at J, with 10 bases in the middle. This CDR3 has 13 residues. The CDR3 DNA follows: TGTGCCAGCAGCACACAGGGAAATCAGCCCCAGCATTTT. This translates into CASSTQGNQPQHF.

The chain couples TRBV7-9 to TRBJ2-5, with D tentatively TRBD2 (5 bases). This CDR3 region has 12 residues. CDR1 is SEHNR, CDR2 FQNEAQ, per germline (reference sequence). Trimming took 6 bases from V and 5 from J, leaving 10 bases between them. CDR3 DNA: TGTGCCAGCAGTATAGAGCGGGAGACCCAGTACTTC. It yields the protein CASSIERETQYF.

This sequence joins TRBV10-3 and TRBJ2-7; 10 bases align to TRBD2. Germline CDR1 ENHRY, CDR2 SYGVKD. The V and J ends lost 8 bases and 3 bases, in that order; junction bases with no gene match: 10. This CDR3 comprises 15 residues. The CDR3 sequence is CAIGGRASGSYEQYF. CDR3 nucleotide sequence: TGTGCCATCGGAGGGAGGGCTAGCGGGAGCTACGAGCAGTACTTC.

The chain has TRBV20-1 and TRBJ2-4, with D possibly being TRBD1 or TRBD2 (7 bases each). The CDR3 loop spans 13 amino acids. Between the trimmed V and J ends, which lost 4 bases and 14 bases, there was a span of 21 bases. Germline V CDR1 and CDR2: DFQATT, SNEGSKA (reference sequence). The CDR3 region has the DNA TGCAGTGCTAAAGCCGGGACAGCGAGCGGGGAGTACTTC. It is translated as CSAKAGTASGEYF.

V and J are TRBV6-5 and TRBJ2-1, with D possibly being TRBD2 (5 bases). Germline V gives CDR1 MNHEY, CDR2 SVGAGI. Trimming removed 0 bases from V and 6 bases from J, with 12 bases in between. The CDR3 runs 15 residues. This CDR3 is CASSYSTTRSNEQFF. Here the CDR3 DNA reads TGTGCCAGCAGTTACTCAACCACTAGAAGCAATGAGCAGTTCTTC.

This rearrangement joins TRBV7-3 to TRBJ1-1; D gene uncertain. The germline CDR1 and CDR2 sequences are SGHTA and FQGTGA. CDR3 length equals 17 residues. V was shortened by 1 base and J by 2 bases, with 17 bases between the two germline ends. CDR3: CASSLIHSFSPNTEAFF. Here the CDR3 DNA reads TGTGCCAGCAGCTTAATCCATTCCTTTTCGCCCAACACTGAAGCTTTCTTT.

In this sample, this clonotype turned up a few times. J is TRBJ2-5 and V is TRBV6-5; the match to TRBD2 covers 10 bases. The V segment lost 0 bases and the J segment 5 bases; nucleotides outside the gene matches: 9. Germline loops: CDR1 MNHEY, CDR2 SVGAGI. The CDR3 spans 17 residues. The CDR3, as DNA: TGTGCCAGCAGTTACTCAGCGGGAGGGCCTAATACGGAGACCCAGTACTTC. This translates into CASSYSAGGPNTETQYF.

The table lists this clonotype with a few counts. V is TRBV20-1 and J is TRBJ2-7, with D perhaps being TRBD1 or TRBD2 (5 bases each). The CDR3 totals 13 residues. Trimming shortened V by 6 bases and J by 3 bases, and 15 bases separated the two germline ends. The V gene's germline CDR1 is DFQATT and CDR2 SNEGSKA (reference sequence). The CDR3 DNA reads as TGCAGTGCGGACATGACTGGGGGCTACGAGCAGTACTTC. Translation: CSADMTGGYEQYF.

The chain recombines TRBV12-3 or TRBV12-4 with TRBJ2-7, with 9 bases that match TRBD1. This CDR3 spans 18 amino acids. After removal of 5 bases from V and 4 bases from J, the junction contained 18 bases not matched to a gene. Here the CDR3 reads CASSNRDGGGQGRYEQYF. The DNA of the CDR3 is TGTGCCAGCAGTAATAGGGATGGGGGCGGACAGGGGAGGTACGAGCAGTACTTC.

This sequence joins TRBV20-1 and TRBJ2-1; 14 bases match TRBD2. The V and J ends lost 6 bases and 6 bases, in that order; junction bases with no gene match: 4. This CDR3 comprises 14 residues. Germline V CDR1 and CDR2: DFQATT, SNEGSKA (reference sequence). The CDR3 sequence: CSAPGLAGANEQFF. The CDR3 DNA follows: TGCAGTGCACCGGGACTAGCGGGGGCCAATGAGCAGTTCTTC.

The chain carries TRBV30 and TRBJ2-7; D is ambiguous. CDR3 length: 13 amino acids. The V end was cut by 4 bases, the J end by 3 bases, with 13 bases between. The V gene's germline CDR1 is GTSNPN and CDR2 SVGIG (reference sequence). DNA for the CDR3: TGTGCCTGGAAAAAGGTCAGAGGCTACGAGCAGTACTTC. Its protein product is CAWKKVRGYEQYF.

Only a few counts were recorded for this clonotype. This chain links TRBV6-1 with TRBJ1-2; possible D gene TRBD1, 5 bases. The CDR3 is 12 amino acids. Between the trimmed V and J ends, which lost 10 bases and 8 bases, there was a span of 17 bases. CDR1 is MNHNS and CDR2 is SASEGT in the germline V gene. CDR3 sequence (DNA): TGTGCCATCTGGACACCCTGGTGGGGCTACACCTTC. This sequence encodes CAIWTPWWGYTF.

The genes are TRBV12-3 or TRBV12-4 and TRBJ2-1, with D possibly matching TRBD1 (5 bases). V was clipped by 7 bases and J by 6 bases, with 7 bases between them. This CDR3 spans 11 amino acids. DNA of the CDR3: TGTGCCAGCATAGGGGTCAATGAGCAGTTCTTC. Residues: CASIGVNEQFF.

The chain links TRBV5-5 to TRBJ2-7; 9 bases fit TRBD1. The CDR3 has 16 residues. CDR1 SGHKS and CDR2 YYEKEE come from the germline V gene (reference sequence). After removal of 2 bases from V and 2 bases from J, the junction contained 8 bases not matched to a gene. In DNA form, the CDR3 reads TGTGCCAGCAGCTTCGGTCCCGGGACAGGGACCTACGAGCAGTACTTC. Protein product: CASSFGPGTGTYEQYF.

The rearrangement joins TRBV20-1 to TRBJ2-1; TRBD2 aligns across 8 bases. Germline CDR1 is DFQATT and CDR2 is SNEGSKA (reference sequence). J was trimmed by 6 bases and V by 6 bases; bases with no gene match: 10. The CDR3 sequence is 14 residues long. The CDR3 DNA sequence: TGCAGTGCCCCTAGCACTAGCGGATTCAATGAGCAGTTCTTC. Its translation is CSAPSTSGFNEQFF.

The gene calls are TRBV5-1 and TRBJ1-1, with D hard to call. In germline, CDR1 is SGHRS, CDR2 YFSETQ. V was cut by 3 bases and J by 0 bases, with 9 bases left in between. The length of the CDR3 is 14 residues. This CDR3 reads CASSWRDLNTEAFF. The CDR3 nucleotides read TGCGCCAGCAGCTGGCGGGATTTGAACACTGAAGCTTTCTTT.

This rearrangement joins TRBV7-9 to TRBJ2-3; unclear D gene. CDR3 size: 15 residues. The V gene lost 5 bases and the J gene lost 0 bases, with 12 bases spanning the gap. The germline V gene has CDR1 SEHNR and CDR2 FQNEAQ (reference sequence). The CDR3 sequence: CASSAYGSSTDTQYF. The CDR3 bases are TGTGCCAGCAGCGCCTACGGTTCTAGCACAGATACGCAGTATTTT.

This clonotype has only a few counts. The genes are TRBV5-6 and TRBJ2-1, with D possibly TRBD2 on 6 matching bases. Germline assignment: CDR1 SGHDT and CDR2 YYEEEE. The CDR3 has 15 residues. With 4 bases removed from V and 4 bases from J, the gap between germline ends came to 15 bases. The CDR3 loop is CASSHPRLGYNEQFF. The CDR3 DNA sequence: TGTGCCAGCAGCCATCCCAGACTAGGATACAATGAGCAGTTCTTC.

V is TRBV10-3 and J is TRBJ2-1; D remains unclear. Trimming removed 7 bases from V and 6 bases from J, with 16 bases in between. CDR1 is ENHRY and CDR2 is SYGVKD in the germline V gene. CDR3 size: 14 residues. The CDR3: CAINSEARPNEQFF. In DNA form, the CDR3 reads TGTGCCATCAATTCCGAGGCGAGGCCCAATGAGCAGTTCTTC.

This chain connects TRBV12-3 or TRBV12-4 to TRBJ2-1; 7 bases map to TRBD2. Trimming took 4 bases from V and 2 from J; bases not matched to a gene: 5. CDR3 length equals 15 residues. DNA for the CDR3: TGTGCCAGCAGTTCCCGCGGGGGACCCTACAATGAGCAGTTCTTC. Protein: CASSSRGGPYNEQFF.

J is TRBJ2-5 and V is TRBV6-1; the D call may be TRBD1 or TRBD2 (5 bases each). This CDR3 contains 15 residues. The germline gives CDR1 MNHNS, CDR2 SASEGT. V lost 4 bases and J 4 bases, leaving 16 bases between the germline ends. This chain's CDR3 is CASSAIRGEGETQYF. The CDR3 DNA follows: TGTGCCAGCAGTGCCATTAGGGGCGAGGGAGAGACCCAGTACTTC.

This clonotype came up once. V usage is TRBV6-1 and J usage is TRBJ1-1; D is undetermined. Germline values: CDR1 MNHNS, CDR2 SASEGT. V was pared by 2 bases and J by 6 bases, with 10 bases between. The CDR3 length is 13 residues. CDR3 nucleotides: TGTGCCAGCAGTGAAACAAGGTACGCTGAAGCTTTCTTT. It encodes CASSETRYAEAFF.

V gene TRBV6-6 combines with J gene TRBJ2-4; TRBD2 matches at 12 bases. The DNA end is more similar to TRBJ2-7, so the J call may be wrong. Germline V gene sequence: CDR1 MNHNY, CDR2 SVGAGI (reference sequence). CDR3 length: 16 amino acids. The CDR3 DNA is TGTGCCAGCAGTTCCCGCGCTAGCGGGAGGGTTATCGAGCAGTACTTC. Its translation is CASSSRASGRVIEQYF.

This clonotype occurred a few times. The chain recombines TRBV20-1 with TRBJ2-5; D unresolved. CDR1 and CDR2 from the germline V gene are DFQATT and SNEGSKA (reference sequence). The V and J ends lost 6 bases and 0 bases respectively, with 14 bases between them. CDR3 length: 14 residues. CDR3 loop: CSAPPAANQETQYF. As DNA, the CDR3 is TGCAGTGCCCCCCCAGCCGCGAACCAAGAGACCCAGTACTTC.

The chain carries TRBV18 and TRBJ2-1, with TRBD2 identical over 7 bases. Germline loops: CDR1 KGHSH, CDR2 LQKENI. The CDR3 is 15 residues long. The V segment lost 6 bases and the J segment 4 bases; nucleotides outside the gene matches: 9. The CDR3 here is CASSSVGGGYNEQFF. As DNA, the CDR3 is TGTGCCAGCTCGTCGGTTGGCGGGGGATACAATGAGCAGTTCTTC.